One and the same sample provided the 8 T cell receptor beta chains below, sequenced in a study of radiotherapy plus CTLA-4 blockade in lung cancer. The method was immunoSEQ multiplex PCR; TCRdb's version includes in-frame clones alone and lacks a portion of them. The sample holds tens of thousands of clones, 70% to 75% seen once. The sequenced sample was peripheral blood, obtained from a patient treated with radiotherapy plus ipilimumab. The origin of the receptors is a human donor with non-small cell lung cancer whose response to radiotherapy plus ipilimumab could not be evaluated.

CDR3 nucleotide sequence: TGTGCCAGCAGCGTAGTAGACGGGTGGGGTACGGACAGTCTCACAGATACGCAGTATTTT. Its protein product is CASSVVDGWGTDSLTDTQYF. This chain uses TRBV9 with TRBJ2-3, with D tentatively TRBD1 (6 bases). Trimming cost V 0 bases and J 2 bases, with 25 bases left between them. The CDR3 has 20 amino acids. Germline assignment: CDR1 SGDLS and CDR2 YYNGEE.

V is TRBV7-6 and J is TRBJ1-3, with 8 nucleotides matching TRBD1. Germline V gives CDR1 SGHVS, CDR2 FNYEAQ. This CDR3 contains 15 residues. The V and J ends lost 5 bases and 0 bases, in that order; junction bases with no gene match: 3. The CDR3 sequence is CASSKDRASGNTIYF. CDR3 sequence (DNA): TGTGCCAGCAGCAAGGACAGGGCCTCTGGAAACACCATATATTTT.

The J gene is TRBJ1-1, the V gene TRBV6-6; D remains ambiguous. Germline lookup yields CDR1 MNHNY and CDR2 SVGAGI (reference sequence). The CDR3 is made up of 13 amino acids. V lost 7 bases and J lost 5, with 14 bases in between. The CDR3 DNA sequence: TGTGCCAGCAAAAAGGAGTCAAAAACTGAAGCTTTCTTT. Translation gives CASKKESKTEAFF.

The CDR3 nucleotides are TGTGCCAGTAGTACGGACAGGGGGCATGGCTACACCTTC. Translation: CASSTDRGHGYTF. The V call is TRBV19, the J call TRBJ1-2, with TRBD1 matching over 11 bases. The V gene's germline CDR1 is LNHDA and CDR2 SQIVND (reference sequence). The trim removed 4 bases at V and 6 bases at J, leaving 1 base unmatched. The CDR3 loop spans 13 amino acids.

The chain combines TRBV29-1 with TRBJ2-5; 7 nucleotides agree with TRBD2. V shed 7 bases, J shed 5 bases, and the junction held 7 bases outside the gene matches. The CDR3 extends over 12 amino acids. Germline CDR1 and CDR2: SQVTM and ANQGSEA. CDR3 amino acids: CSADTSAETQYF. The CDR3 nucleotides are TGCAGCGCCGACACTAGCGCGGAGACCCAGTACTTC.

The J gene is TRBJ2-1, the V gene TRBV6-1; D is ambiguous. The ends were cut back, 1 base at V and 9 bases at J, with 13 bases in the middle. The CDR3 runs 14 residues. Germline values: CDR1 MNHNS, CDR2 SASEGT. In DNA, the CDR3 is TGTGCCAGCAGTGAAGATTGGTCTAGAAGTGAGCAGTTCTTC. Its protein is CASSEDWSRSEQFF.

The chain joins TRBV7-2 to TRBJ2-7, with a tentative D call TRBD2 (6 bases). Germline V gives CDR1 SGHTA, CDR2 FQGNSA. CDR3 length equals 12 residues. Trimming shortened V by 5 bases and J by 6 bases, and 11 bases separated the two germline ends. CDR3 DNA: TGTGCCAGCAGCCGCGGGAAGGGCGAGCAGTACTTC. The encoded protein is CASSRGKGEQYF.

This clone was recorded a few times. This chain links TRBV28 with TRBJ1-2; D is unclear. This CDR3 is built from 14 residues. The V and J ends lost 5 bases and 7 bases respectively, with 17 bases between them. CDR1 and CDR2 (germline): MDHEN, SYDVKM. CDR3 nucleotide sequence: TGTGCCAGCAGTATCCTCCAAAGGCGGTCTGGCTACACCTTC. It translates to CASSILQRRSGYTF.